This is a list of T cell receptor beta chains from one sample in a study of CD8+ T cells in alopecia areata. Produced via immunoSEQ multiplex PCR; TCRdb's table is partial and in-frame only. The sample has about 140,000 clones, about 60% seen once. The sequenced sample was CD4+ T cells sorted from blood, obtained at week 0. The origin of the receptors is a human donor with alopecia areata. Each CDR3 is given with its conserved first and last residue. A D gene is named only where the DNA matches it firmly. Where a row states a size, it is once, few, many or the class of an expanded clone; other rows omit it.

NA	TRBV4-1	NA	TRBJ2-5	TGCGCCAGCAGCCGGCAGGGGATTGAGTACCAAGAGACCCAGTACTTC	CASSRQGIEYQETQYF
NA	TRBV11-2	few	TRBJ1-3	TGTGCCAGCAGATACGGGGTCTCTGGAAACACCATATATTTT	CASRYGVSGNTIYF
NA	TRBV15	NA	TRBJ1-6	TGTGCCACCAGCAGAGTCGCAGGGACCAATTCACCCCTCCACTTT	CATSRVAGTNSPLHF
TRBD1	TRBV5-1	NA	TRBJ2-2	TGCGCCAGCAAAGGACAGGAGAACACCGGGGAGCTGTTTTTT	CASKGQENTGELFF
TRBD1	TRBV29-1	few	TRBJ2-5	TGCAGCGTAGTGACAGGGGAGAAGACCCAGTACTTC	CSVVTGEKTQYF
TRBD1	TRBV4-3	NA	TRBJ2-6	TGCGCCAGCAGCCCACAGGGGACTGGGGCCAACGTCCTGACTTTC	CASSPQGTGANVLTF
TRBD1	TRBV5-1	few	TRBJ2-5	TGCGCCAGCAGCCCCGGGACAGGGGAGGGAGAGACCCAGTACTTC	CASSPGTGEGETQYF
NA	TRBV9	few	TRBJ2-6	TGTGCCAGCAGCGCCCGAATACAGGGCAAATCTGGGGCCAACGTCCTGACTTTC	CASSARIQGKSGANVLTF
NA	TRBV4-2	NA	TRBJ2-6	TGTGCCAGCAGCCAAGATCAGCGCTCCGGGGCCAACGTCCTGACTTTC	CASSQDQRSGANVLTF
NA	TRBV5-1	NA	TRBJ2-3	TGCGCCAGCAGCTCCGACAGGATCACAGATACGCAGTATTTT	CASSSDRITDTQYF
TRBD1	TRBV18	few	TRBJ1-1	TGTGCCAGCTCCTTCGGGACAGGGAGGGCTGAAGCTTTCTTT	CASSFGTGRAEAFF
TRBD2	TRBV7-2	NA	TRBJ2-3	TGTGCCAGCAGCTTGCGAGCGGGGGTTATCACAGATACGCAGTATTTT	CASSLRAGVITDTQYF
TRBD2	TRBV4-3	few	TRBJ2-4	TGCGCCAGCAGCCGCCACGGGGGGATAAAAAACATTCAGTACTTC	CASSRHGGIKNIQYF
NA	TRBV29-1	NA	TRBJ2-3	TGCAGCGTTGAAGATGGCCAAACCCCGACAGATACGCAGTATTTT	CSVEDGQTPTDTQYF
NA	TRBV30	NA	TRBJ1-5	TGTGCCTGGAGTGTGGCAGGGCGGGATCAGCCCCAGCATTTT	CAWSVAGRDQPQHF
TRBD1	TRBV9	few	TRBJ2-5	TGTGCCAGCAGCGTGGAACAGGGGCAGTACGAGACCCAGTACTTC	CASSVEQGQYETQYF
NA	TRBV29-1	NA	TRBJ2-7	TGCAGCGTTGAATCCCCCCCCTACGAGCAGTACTTC	CSVESPPYEQYF
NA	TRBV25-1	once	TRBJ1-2	TGTGCCAGCTCGACTTATAACTATGGCTACACCTTC	CASSTYNYGYTF
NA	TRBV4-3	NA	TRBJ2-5	TGCGCCAGCGGAGGGGGCAGCGAGTACTTC	CASGGGSEYF
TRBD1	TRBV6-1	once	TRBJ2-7	TGTGCCAGCTTTCGGGACAGGGGGATCTACAAGCAGTACTTC	CASFRDRGIYKQYF
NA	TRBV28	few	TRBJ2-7	TGTGCCAGCAGTTTACCCGGCGGCTTATACGAGCAGTACTTC	CASSLPGGLYEQYF
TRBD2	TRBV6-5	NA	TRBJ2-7	TGTGCCAGCAGTTACCGACTAGCGGCCGACTCCTACGAGCAGTACTTC	CASSYRLAADSYEQYF
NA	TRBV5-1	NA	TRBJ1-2	TGCGCCAGCAGCTTGGATAACTATGGCTACACCTTC	CASSLDNYGYTF
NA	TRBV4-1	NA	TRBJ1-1	TGCGCCAGCAGCCAAACTGGTGGTGAAGCTTTCTTT	CASSQTGGEAFF
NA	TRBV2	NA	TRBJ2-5	TGTGCCAGCAGGCTGGGTCTAGGGGAAGAGACCCAGTACTTC	CASRLGLGEETQYF
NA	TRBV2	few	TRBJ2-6	TGTGCCAGCAGTCTCGACAGTTTCTCTGGGGCCAACGTCCTGACTTTC	CASSLDSFSGANVLTF
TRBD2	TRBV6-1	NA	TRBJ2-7	TGTGCCAGCAGTGGGGGAGGGACCGACGGTGACTACGAGCAGTACTTC	CASSGGGTDGDYEQYF
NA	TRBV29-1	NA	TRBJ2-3	TGCAGCGTTGAAGTTGTGGGGTCGGGTACGCAGTATTTT	CSVEVVGSGTQYF
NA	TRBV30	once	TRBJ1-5	TGTGCCTGGAGTGGTCAGAGCAATCAGCCCCAGCATTTT	CAWSGQSNQPQHF
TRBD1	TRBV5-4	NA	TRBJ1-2	TGTGCCAGCAGCTTGAACCGCGGAGCAGGGGGAGGAAATGGCTACACCTTC	CASSLNRGAGGGNGYTF
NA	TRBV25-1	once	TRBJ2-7	TGTGCCAGCAGTGAGTGGGGGAGAAGGGGGTCCCACCACGAGCAGTACTTC	CASSEWGRRGSHHEQYF
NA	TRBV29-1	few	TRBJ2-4	TGCAGCGTTGAAGATCCCGGCATTCAGTACTTC	CSVEDPGIQYF
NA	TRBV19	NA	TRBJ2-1	TGTGCCAGTACGATGTCGCCGGACTACAATGAGCAGTTCTTC	CASTMSPDYNEQFF
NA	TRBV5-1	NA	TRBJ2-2	TGCGCCAGCAGCTTGAACACCGGGGAGCTGTTTTTT	CASSLNTGELFF
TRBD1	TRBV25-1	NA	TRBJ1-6	TGTGCCAGCAGTGACGGACAGGGGCTCTATTCACCCCTCCACTTT	CASSDGQGLYSPLHF
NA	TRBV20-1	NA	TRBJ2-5	TGCAGTGCCGAGCGGGAGACCCAGTACTTC	CSAERETQYF